This T cell receptor beta chain was retrieved from a study of liver allograft versus peripheral blood T cells. Turning to the study itself: Blood and transplanted-liver T cell receptor repertoires from recipients were compared. Study-level points and caveats: Liver allograft repertoires of T cell receptors reportedly diverged from peripheral blood repertoires.

This clonotype qualifies as medium-sized. What it binds is not known. TCRdb itself ran the reads through MiXCR, one entry per CDR3 protein. The sample has around 13,000 distinct CDR3 sequences, approximately 30% seen once; the top ten hold 2% to 2.5%. V was pared by 3 bases and J by 2 bases, with 11 bases of the junction left unmatched. CDR1 is SQVTM and CDR2 is ANQGSEA in the germline V gene. The CDR3 is 17 amino acids. The source is a human patient who had a liver transplant. Some T cells may be supplied by the graft donor. This chain joins TRBV29-1 and TRBJ2-2, with 8 bases lining up with TRBD2. As DNA, the CDR3 is TGCAGCGTTGACGGAGGCGGGGGGCCAACCAACACCGGGGAGCTGTTTTTT. Its protein is CSVDGGGGPTNTGELFF.